This T cell receptor (beta chain) was profiled in a study of cytomegalovirus exposure and HLA in healthy donors. Study findings and constraints: The classifier was said to identify cytomegalovirus status with high specificity and sensitivity. Most CMV-associated TCR beta chains were later found to appear HLA-restricted. Roughly uniform depth of sequencing across donors was assumed in presence/absence analyses. Specific recognition of CMV antigens was confirmed in vitro for a few chains (all CMV-associated).

The PCR ran on 60 Vbeta and 13 Jbeta primers. Only in-frame clones appear in the TCRdb table, and some are missing; sequencing was by immunoSEQ multiplex PCR. The sample lists 110,000 or so clones; approximately 83% were seen once. Germline V gene lookup returns CDR1 MNHEY and CDR2 SMNVEV (reference sequence). V lost 4 bases and J lost 11, with 15 bases in between. The CDR3 loop spans 13 amino acids. This clone turned up a few times. Its antigen is still unknown. This chain joins TRBV27 and TRBJ1-5; D is perhaps TRBD1 (5 bases). The receptor's source is a woman younger than 30 in good health and CMV-seronegative. The sequenced sample was PBMCs. CDR3 nucleotides: TGTGCCAGCAGTTCGGGCCTGTCGGGGGCCCAGCATTTT. It codes for CASSSGLSGAQHF.